This T cell receptor (beta chain) appears in the sequencing data of a study of blood T cells in healthy people across ages. PCR was performed a second time for about 7 to 12 cycles using a sample-barcoded 5' primer and a J-beta primer mix. One entry per CDR3 protein results from TCRdb running MiXCR on the 5' RACE reads. The repertoire holds hundreds of thousands of distinct CDR3 sequences, with about 62% as singletons. The CDR3 sequence is 15 residues long. Germline values: CDR1 LGHNA, CDR2 YSLEER. Trimming took 0 bases from V and 11 from J; bases not matched to a gene: 10. Sequenced material: blood. The receptor's source is a man aged 25-40 years in good health. This chain links TRBV4-3 with TRBJ2-5; TRBD2 agrees at 9 bases. DNA of the CDR3: TGCGCCAGCAGCCAAGAGGGGACTAGCCTCAATGAGCAGTACTTC. Its protein is CASSQEGTSLNEQYF.